This is a list of T cell receptor beta chains from one sample in a study of control samples from healthy donors and cancer patients. Clones were sequenced by immunoSEQ multiplex PCR, and TCRdb holds only the in-frame ones, with some missing. This table has more than 100,000 clones, roughly 91% appearing once. The sample comprised PBMCs. These TCRs come from a man aged 55 to 70 with lung cancer. Each CDR3 is given with its conserved first and last residue. Each record gives: V gene, D gene, J gene, CDR3 DNA, CDR3 protein. The D gene is left open where the match is weak.

V gene: TRBV5-1; D gene: TRBD1; J gene: TRBJ1-5; CDR3 DNA: TGCGCCAGCAGTTCCGGGACAGGGGTTGGCAATCAGCCCCAGCATTTT; CDR3 protein: CASSSGTGVGNQPQHF
V gene: TRBV5-4; D gene: .; J gene: TRBJ1-3; CDR3 DNA: TGTGCCAGCAGCTGGGACGGAAACTCTGGAAACACCATATATTTT; CDR3 protein: CASSWDGNSGNTIYF
V gene: TRBV4-2; D gene: .; J gene: TRBJ1-2; CDR3 DNA: TGTGCCAGCAGCCAAGATTACCAGGGGTATGGCTACACCTTC; CDR3 protein: CASSQDYQGYGYTF
V gene: TRBV11-3; D gene: TRBD1; J gene: TRBJ1-2; CDR3 DNA: TGTGCCAGCAGCCCCAGACAGGGGGCTATAGAGTGGGACTATGGCTACACCTTC; CDR3 protein: CASSPRQGAIEWDYGYTF
V gene: TRBV11-3; D gene: TRBD2; J gene: TRBJ2-1; CDR3 DNA: TGTGCCAGCAGCTTAGGGACTAGCGGGGGGGCCAATGAGCAGTTCTTC; CDR3 protein: CASSLGTSGGANEQFF
V gene: TRBV5-8; D gene: TRBD1; J gene: TRBJ1-4; CDR3 DNA: TGTGCCAGCGGACAGGGGGCGTTGAGAACTAATGAAAAACTGTTTTTT; CDR3 protein: CASGQGALRTNEKLFF
V gene: TRBV6-5; D gene: .; J gene: TRBJ1-1; CDR3 DNA: TGTGCCAGCAGTTACTCGTCTGGATGGAACACTGAAGCTTTCTTT; CDR3 protein: CASSYSSGWNTEAFF
V gene: TRBV12-5; D gene: .; J gene: TRBJ2-7; CDR3 DNA: TGTGCTAGTGCTCTACTGGACGGGACGAGGGACGAGCAGTACTTC; CDR3 protein: CASALLDGTRDEQYF
V gene: TRBV10-3; D gene: .; J gene: TRBJ2-7; CDR3 DNA: TGTGCCATCAGTGGGGCCGCCGGGGGACAGCCGTCGCAGTACTTC; CDR3 protein: CAISGAAGGQPSQYF
V gene: TRBV24-1; D gene: .; J gene: TRBJ2-5; CDR3 DNA: TGTGCCACCGCTTCCAGGGAGCAGACCCAGTACTTC; CDR3 protein: CATASREQTQYF
V gene: TRBV24-1; D gene: TRBD2; J gene: TRBJ2-3; CDR3 DNA: TGTGCCACCAGTGAATCCAGCGGGGGCAGCACAGATACGCAGTATTTT; CDR3 protein: CATSESSGGSTDTQYF